This T cell receptor beta chain stems from a study of blood T cells in healthy people across ages (dated by TCRdb to the mid-2010s). About the study as a whole: In model experiments, roughly one uniquely barcoded TCR beta cDNA molecule per two T cells was captured by template switching. Age-related changes in TCR beta repertoire diversity were measured in the study by deep sequencing normalized with unique cDNA molecular identifiers. The donors were split into four age groups: young (average 16 years), middle-aged (39), aged (over 55) and long-lived (approximately 80). Two additional independent replicas of 1 million unique cDNA reads from the same blood draw were analyzed for two donors (one aged 18 to 29 and one aged 80 or older).

About this clonotype: What this receptor recognizes is not known. No clone much larger than this one lies a single base away; base qualities are absent.

Trimming at the junction amounts to 5 bases on V and 7 bases on J, and the germline ends lie 20 bases apart. CDR1 MDHEN and CDR2 SYDVKM are derived from the germline V gene. The CDR3 covers 15 residues, taking in both the cysteine and the phenylalanine. Here the CDR3 DNA is all that survives: 45 bases in frame from base 1. The receptor library was made with 5' RACE. Sequencing instrument: Illumina HiSeq 2500. The second PCR ran for roughly 7 to 11 cycles and used a J-beta primer mix along with a sample-barcoded 5' primer. A unique molecular identifier was introduced onto each TCR beta cDNA molecule by a template-switch 5' adaptor carrying 12 random nucleotides. Each sample yielded at least 3 million CDR3-containing paired-end reads. First-strand cDNA synthesis was performed from all RNA using the Mint cDNA synthesis kit, with priming by a TRBC-specific oligonucleotide. Following uracil-DNA glycosylase treatment, a first 18-cycle PCR with universal primers M1SS and BC2_uni_R was performed on all cDNA. The paper's processing steps were these. Normalization of each sample was performed by random selection of 1 million high-quality reads, each carrying a distinct molecular identifier. Reads sharing molecular identifiers were discarded rather than binned into consensus sequences. MiTCR, with a Q25 quality threshold and the strictest error-elimination algorithm, was used for CDR3 identification, clonotype clustering and error correction. A nonparametric unseen species model with Euler transformation was used to estimate a lower bound on total TCR beta diversity. The public sequencing data were trimmed at Q25 with fastp and processed into clonotypes with MiXCR by TCRdb, which kept only in-frame beta chains. Each CDR3 protein appears once, grouped with its most common genes and DNA. These V and J calls originate from TCRdb's pipeline instead of the authors' own analysis. The sample data list some 930,000 distinct CDR3 sequences, and just under 30% of these were observed just once. The ten largest clonotypes hold about a tenth of the sample.

The paper's findings and limits, for the study overall: Conclusive comparison of naive and antigen-experienced compartments was prevented by the profiling of bulk unsorted PBMCs. A strong correlation was found between observed TCR beta diversity and the percentage of naive T cells measured by flow cytometry. Because donor CMV infection status was unknown, age-related changes in expanded clonotypes were potentially confounded. Observed TCR beta diversity per million T cells fell roughly linearly with age, and a significant reduction was already apparent by age about 43. Estimates of total diversity based on one million sequenced T cells were regarded as lower bounds and as underestimates. Compared with the aged group, the long-lived group had more naive CD4+ T cells, fewer expanded clones and increased TCR diversity, a pattern suggesting age selection.

Donors were roughly 40 systemically healthy Caucasian individuals from Russia aged roughly 6 to 95 years. Each donor gave about 9.7 milliliters of peripheral blood, drawn into EDTA-treated Vacutainer tubes. PBMCs were isolated by Ficoll-Paque density-gradient centrifugation, with at least 6.5 million obtained per sample. Trizol reagent was used to extract total RNA from PBMCs, with at least 5.5 micrograms per sample. For every donor, an aliquot of PBMCs went through flow cytometry to measure the percentages of naive CD45RAhigh/CD27high T cells. This sample also appeared in a second study, on T cells of mothers and their children. The second study also describes: Donors were nine systemically healthy Caucasian individuals: three mothers and their six children. cDNA synthesis consumed the entire amount of extracted RNA, loaded at about 1.5 ug RNA in each 15 ul reaction. In the second PCR, sample barcodes and 2-4 random nucleotides were introduced via the M1S primer. More than 9.5 million TCR beta CDR3 reads were obtained from each mother, and about 3 million reads were obtained from each child. TCR recombination output is similarly shaped by thymic selection in related and unrelated pairs, with a minor effect exerted by inherited differences. Normalized repertoire overlap was always slightly but never significantly higher in related than unrelated mother-child pairs. With a sensitivity of about 100 clones per million clonotypes, no persistent microchimeric T cell clones were detected. To look for features that set related mother-child pairs apart from unrelated individuals, the researchers ran deep NGS to compare the TCR beta repertoires of mothers and children. On average, the children were around 11 +/- 4 years old, while the mothers were about 40 +/- 4 years old. After adapter ligation was performed with NEBNext reagents, the libraries were sequenced on an Illumina HiSeq 2000 with 100+100 nt paired-end reads. To avoid cross-contamination, the mother libraries and the child libraries were prepared a month apart and sequenced in separate runs. Each donor had between about 450,000 and 2,300,000 distinct TCR beta clonotypes identified. Naive TCR beta clonotypes were estimated from low-frequency clonotypes matched to each donor's FACS-determined naive share, without sorting.

Rearrangement joined TRBV28 to TRBJ1-2; the D gene is possibly TRBD1, with 6 bases matching. The source material was blood. This receptor was taken from a woman aged 40 to 49 in good health. In nucleotide form, the sequence is TGTGCCAGCAGTAAAAATGGCGGGGGCGGGTTTGGCTACACCTTC. Its protein is CASSKNGGGGFGYTF.